This entry describes one TCR beta chain. The V gene's germline CDR1 is SGHNT and CDR2 YYREEE (reference sequence). Unmatched junction bases numbered 12, after V lost 4 bases and J lost 9 bases. The CDR3 extends over 16 amino acids. This entry belongs to a study of blood T cell repertoires in COVID-19. Assay used: immunoSEQ multiplex PCR; TCRdb lists only in-frame clones, some missing. The data contain about 300,000 clones, around 88% of them seen just once; the ten biggest clones take up approximately 4.3%. The source is a man aged 35-49 years with acute or convalescent COVID-19. The chain recombines TRBV5-4 with TRBJ1-6; 8 nucleotides agree with TRBD1. The sample consisted of peripheral blood. CDR3 nucleotides: TGTGCCAGCAGCGCCTGGGCGTCAGGGGGCGGTTCACCCCTCCACTTT. It specifies CASSAWASGGGSPLHF.